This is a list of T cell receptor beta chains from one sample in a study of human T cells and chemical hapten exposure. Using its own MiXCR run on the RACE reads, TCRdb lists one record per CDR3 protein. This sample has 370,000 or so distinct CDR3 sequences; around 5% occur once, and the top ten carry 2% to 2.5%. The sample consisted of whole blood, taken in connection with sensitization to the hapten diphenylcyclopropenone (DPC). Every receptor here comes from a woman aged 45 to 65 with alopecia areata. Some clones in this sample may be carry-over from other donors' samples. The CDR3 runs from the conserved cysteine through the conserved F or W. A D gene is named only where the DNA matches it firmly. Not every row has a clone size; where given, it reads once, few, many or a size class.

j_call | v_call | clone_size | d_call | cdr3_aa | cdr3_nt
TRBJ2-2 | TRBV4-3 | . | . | CASTRAGVTGELFF | TGCGCCAGCACCCGGGCGGGCGTCACCGGGGAGCTGTTTTTT
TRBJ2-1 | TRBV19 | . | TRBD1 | CASNRGQLYNEQFF | TGTGCCAGTAACAGGGGACAACTCTACAATGAGCAGTTCTTC
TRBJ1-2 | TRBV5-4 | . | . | CASPSEPSGGYTF | TGTGCCAGCCCTTCGGAGCCGTCGGGCGGCTACACCTTC
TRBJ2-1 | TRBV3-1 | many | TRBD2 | CASSPAAGGLSGEQFF | TGTGCCAGCAGCCCCGCGGCGGGAGGGTTGTCGGGTGAGCAGTTCTTC
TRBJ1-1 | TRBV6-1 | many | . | CASSWSNTEAFF | TGTGCCAGCAGTTGGAGTAACACTGAAGCTTTCTTT
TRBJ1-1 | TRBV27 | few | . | CASSFVMNTEAFF | TGTGCCAGCAGTTTCGTCATGAACACTGAAGCTTTCTTT
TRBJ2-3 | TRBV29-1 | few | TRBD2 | CSVAESLATSTDTQYF | TGCAGCGTTGCCGAATCACTAGCGACCAGCACAGATACGCAGTATTTT
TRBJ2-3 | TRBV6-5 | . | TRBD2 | CASSYSSSGGATDTQYF | TGTGCCAGCAGTTACTCGTCTAGCGGGGGGGCCACAGATACGCAGTATTTT
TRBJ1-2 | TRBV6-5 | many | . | CASSYVAPSNYGYTF | TGTGCCAGCAGTTACGTCGCGCCGTCTAACTATGGCTACACCTTC
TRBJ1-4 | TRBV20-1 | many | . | CSALKNEKLFF | TGCAGTGCTCTTAAGAATGAAAAACTGTTTTTT
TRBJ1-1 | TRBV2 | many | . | CASSSGHQNTEAFF | TGTGCCAGCAGCTCTGGACACCAGAACACTGAAGCTTTCTTT
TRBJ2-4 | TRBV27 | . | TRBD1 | CASTETGGNIQYF | TGTGCCAGCACCGAGACAGGGGGAAACATTCAGTACTTC